The present entry profiles one TCR beta chain with its context. The antigen remains unidentified. Primers included in the PCR were 60 Vbeta and 13 Jbeta primers. TCRdb's copy holds only in-frame clones and misses some; the assay was immunoSEQ multiplex PCR. Among some 65,000 clones listed, 55% to 65% were seen once. This record comes from a study of cytomegalovirus exposure and HLA in healthy donors. Study results and limitations: An analysis that came later showed most CMV-associated TCR beta chains appearing HLA-restricted.

The CDR3 runs 18 residues. The V gene's germline CDR1 is SGDLS and CDR2 YYNGEE. Trimming removed 2 bases at V and 5 bases at J, with 23 bases between. Sequences were obtained from PBMCs. This rearrangement joins TRBV9 to TRBJ2-1; D is perhaps TRBD1 (8 bases). This TCR derives from a man aged 30 to 39 in good health and CMV-seronegative. The CDR3 nucleotides are TGTGCCAGCAGCGTTGGGCAGGGGGCTATAGGGAGGGACAATGAGCAGTTCTTC. Translated, it gives CASSVGQGAIGRDNEQFF. Together with reference TRBV9 and TRBJ2-1, the CDR3 gives the full variable domain: DSGVTQTPKHLITATGQRVTLRCSPRSGDLSVYWYQQSLDQGLQFLIQYYNGEERAKGNILERFSAQQFPDLHSELNLSSLELGDSALYFCASSVGQGAIGRDNEQFFGPGTRLTVL.